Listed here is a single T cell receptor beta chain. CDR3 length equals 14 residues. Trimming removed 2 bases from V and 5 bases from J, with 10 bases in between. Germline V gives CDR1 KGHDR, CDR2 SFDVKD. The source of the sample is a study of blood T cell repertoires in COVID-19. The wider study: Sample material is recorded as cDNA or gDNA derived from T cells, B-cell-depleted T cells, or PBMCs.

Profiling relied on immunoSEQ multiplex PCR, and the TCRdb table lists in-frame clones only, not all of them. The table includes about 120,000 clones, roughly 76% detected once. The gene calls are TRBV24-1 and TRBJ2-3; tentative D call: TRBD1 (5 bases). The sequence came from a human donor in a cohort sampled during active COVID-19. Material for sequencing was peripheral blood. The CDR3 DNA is TGTGCCACCAGTGATTCTGGGGCTGAAGATACGCAGTATTTT. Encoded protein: CATSDSGAEDTQYF.